The rows below give T cell receptor beta chains drawn from one sample of a study of T cell responses to AZD1222 COVID-19 vaccine. Sequencing used immunoSEQ multiplex PCR; TCRdb keeps in-frame clones, though not all of them. The sample yields 150,000 to 200,000 clones, around nine tenths seen once. This material consisted of peripheral blood, taken 28 days after the second AZD1222 dose. Source of these receptors: an adult who received the AZD1222 COVID-19 vaccine. Each CDR3 is given with its conserved first and last residue. The D gene is left open where the match is weak. Size values are once, few and many counts, or a class for expanded clones, and some rows have none.

>TRBV18|TRBJ1-1|-|-
CASSPGPTFNTEAFF
TGTGCCAGCTCACCCGGGCCCACCTTTAACACTGAAGCTTTCTTT
>TRBV7-9|TRBJ1-6|-|-
CASSLEGNSPLHF
TGTGCCAGCAGCTTGGAGGGCAATTCACCCCTCCACTTT
>TRBV4-1|TRBJ2-3|TRBD2|-
CASSQRSGGTSTDTQYF
TGCGCCAGCAGCCAGCGGTCGGGGGGGACTAGCACAGATACGCAGTATTTT
>TRBV7-9|TRBJ2-7|TRBD1|-
CASSSLPGQGYYEQYF
TGTGCCAGCAGCTCGCTACCGGGACAGGGTTACTACGAGCAGTACTTC
>TRBV10-3|TRBJ2-1|-|-
CAIRGQGPYNEQFF
TGTGCCATCAGGGGGCAGGGGCCCTACAATGAGCAGTTCTTC
>TRBV6-2/TRBV6-3|TRBJ1-5|-|-
CASSYDRRDGKPRWDQPQHF
TGTGCCAGCAGTTACGACCGCCGGGACGGAAAACCGCGGTGGGATCAGCCCCAGCATTTT
>TRBV6-5|TRBJ1-2|-|medium-sized
CASSQQMGGGDGYTF
TGTGCCAGCAGTCAACAAATGGGAGGCGGGGATGGCTACACCTTC
>TRBV15|TRBJ2-5|TRBD2|once
CATSRDLRGGHEETQYF
TGTGCCACCAGCAGAGATCTGAGGGGAGGGCACGAAGAGACCCAGTACTTC
>TRBV11-1|TRBJ1-1|TRBD1|-
CASSPGQGRAEAFF
TGTGCCAGCAGCCCCGGACAGGGGCGTGCTGAAGCTTTCTTT
>TRBV18|TRBJ1-2|-|-
CASSPLDGYTF
TGTGCCAGCTCACCCCTTGATGGCTACACCTTC
>TRBV6-5|TRBJ2-5|-|once
CASITGPGPGETQYF
TGTGCCAGCATCACGGGGCCCGGGCCGGGGGAGACCCAGTACTTC
>TRBV24-1|TRBJ2-1|TRBD1|once
CATGQGAINEQFF
TGTGCCACCGGACAGGGGGCGATCAATGAGCAGTTCTTC
>TRBV19|TRBJ1-4|-|-
CASGGTDSLKLFF
TGTGCCAGTGGTGGAACGGACAGCCTAAAACTGTTTTTT
>TRBV6-6|TRBJ2-1|-|-
CASKRVDSYNEQFF
TGTGCCAGCAAACGGGTAGATAGTTACAATGAGCAGTTCTTC
>TRBV2|TRBJ2-7|-|-
CASSGDTGEQYF
TGTGCCAGCAGCGGGGACACCGGCGAGCAGTACTTC
>TRBV6-2/TRBV6-3|TRBJ2-7|TRBD2|-
CASSYVIERGYSYEQYF
TGTGCCAGCAGTTACGTTATTGAGCGGGGTTACTCCTACGAGCAGTACTTC
>TRBV3-1/TRBV3-2|TRBJ2-7|-|-
CASSQGRAYEQYF
TGTGCCAGCAGCCAAGGCCGGGCCTACGAGCAGTACTTC
>TRBV30|TRBJ1-4|-|-
CAWSVRGANEKLFF
TGTGCCTGGAGTGTTAGGGGGGCTAATGAAAAACTGTTTTTT
>TRBV6-1|TRBJ2-5|-|-
CASSEWSTYQETQYF
TGTGCCAGCAGTGAATGGAGCACCTACCAAGAGACCCAGTACTTC
>TRBV7-3|TRBJ1-5|-|-
CASSLEDGNQPQHF
TGTGCCAGCAGCCTAGAGGATGGCAATCAGCCCCAGCATTTT
>TRBV2|TRBJ1-2|-|-
CASSRGPGYGYTF
TGTGCCAGCAGTCGAGGACCGGGCTATGGCTACACCTTC
>TRBV14|TRBJ1-6|TRBD1|-
CASSLLGQGDSPLHF
TGTGCCAGCAGCCTCCTGGGACAGGGGGATTCACCCCTCCACTTT
>TRBV5-1|TRBJ2-1|TRBD2|-
CASSAGGTNEQFF
TGCGCCAGCAGCGCGGGGGGGACAAATGAGCAGTTCTTC
>TRBV2|TRBJ1-5|-|-
CASTERLQVQPQHF
TGTGCCAGCACCGAGAGGCTACAGGTTCAGCCCCAGCATTTT
>TRBV7-2|TRBJ2-4|TRBD2|-
CASSSGGGRLAKNIQYF
TGTGCCAGCAGCTCCGGCGGGGGGAGACTAGCCAAAAACATTCAGTACTTC
>TRBV3-1/TRBV3-2|TRBJ1-2|TRBD1|-
CASSQVGTGKSTF
TGTGCCAGCAGCCAAGTTGGGACAGGGAAGAGCACCTTC
>TRBV30|TRBJ1-2|-|-
CASARTGGGYTF
TGTGCCTCAGCCCGCACAGGCGGCGGCTACACCTTC
>TRBV27|TRBJ2-7|-|-
CASKLGAGVTYEQYF
TGTGCCAGCAAGCTGGGGGCAGGTGTGACCTACGAGCAGTACTTC
>TRBV19|TRBJ1-4|TRBD1|-
CASSKGQEVPTNEKLFF
TGTGCCAGTAGTAAGGGACAGGAAGTACCAACTAATGAAAAACTGTTTTTT
>TRBV19|TRBJ1-2|-|-
CASSLSGQANYGYTF
TGTGCCAGTAGTCTCAGCGGCCAAGCTAACTATGGCTACACCTTC
>TRBV7-9|TRBJ1-1|TRBD1|-
CASSLVGQGEAFF
TGTGCCAGCAGCTTAGTTGGGCAGGGGGAGGCTTTCTTT
>TRBV7-9|TRBJ1-3|TRBD1|-
CASSHRDRGSGNTIYF
TGTGCCAGCAGCCACAGGGACAGGGGGTCCGGAAACACCATATATTTT
>TRBV7-2|TRBJ1-6|-|-
CASSFTTGRSPLHF
TGTGCCAGCAGCTTCACGACGGGGCGTTCACCCCTCCACTTT
>TRBV7-8|TRBJ2-1|-|-
CASSFQKRGNEQFF
TGTGCCAGCAGCTTCCAAAAACGCGGCAATGAGCAGTTCTTC
>TRBV5-4|TRBJ1-2|-|-
CASSLAEYGRMGGYTF
TGTGCCAGCAGCTTGGCCGAGTATGGCAGGATGGGGGGCTACACCTTC
>TRBV7-6|TRBJ1-6|-|-
CASSLEAGLNSPLHF
TGTGCCAGCAGCTTAGAGGCAGGGCTCAATTCACCCCTCCACTTT
>TRBV5-1|TRBJ2-7|-|few
CASSLTGLPYEQYF
TGCGCCAGCAGCTTGACAGGCTTACCCTACGAGCAGTACTTC
>TRBV2|TRBJ1-6|-|-
CASSGRSSYNSPLHF
TGTGCCAGCAGTGGGAGGAGCTCCTATAATTCACCCCTCCACTTT
>TRBV5-1|TRBJ2-1|TRBD2|-
CASSLVAGSGEQFF
TGCGCCAGCAGCTTGGTAGCGGGGAGTGGTGAGCAGTTCTTC
>TRBV23-1|TRBJ1-2|TRBD1|-
CASSLRQGDNYGYTF
TGCGCCAGCAGTCTTCGACAGGGGGACAATTATGGCTACACCTTC
>TRBV14|TRBJ1-2|-|-
CAVVTSYGYTF
TGTGCCGTAGTCACCTCTTATGGCTACACCTTC
>TRBV24-1|TRBJ2-7|-|-
CATSDNGREQYF
TGTGCCACCAGTGACAACGGACGGGAGCAGTACTTC
>TRBV29-1|TRBJ1-1|-|-
CSVWINTEAFF
TGCAGCGTGTGGATTAACACTGAAGCTTTCTTT
>TRBV6-5|TRBJ2-3|-|-
CASWRGITDTQYF
TGTGCCAGCTGGCGGGGCATCACAGATACGCAGTATTTT
>TRBV6-5|TRBJ1-2|TRBD1|-
CASSTGGNYGYTF
TGTGCCAGCAGCACAGGGGGCAACTATGGCTACACCTTC